A selection of T cell receptor beta chains follows, all from one sample in a study of blood T cell repertoires in COVID-19. Produced via immunoSEQ multiplex PCR; TCRdb's table is partial and in-frame only. The sample lists approximately 70,000 clones; less than 95% were seen once. The specimen was peripheral blood. The receptor source for this set is an older woman with active COVID-19. The CDR3 runs from the conserved cysteine through the conserved F or W. The D gene is left open where the match is weak. Expanded clones are given a class, and other clones once, few, many or no size at all.

D gene	clone size	J gene	V gene	CDR3 DNA	CDR3 protein
NA	NA	TRBJ2-5	TRBV6-6	TGTGCCAGCAGCCTCAGGGAGACCCAGTACTTC	CASSLRETQYF
NA	NA	TRBJ1-2	TRBV6-1	TGTGCCAGCAGTGAAAGAGCAGGTGGCTACACCTTC	CASSERAGGYTF
TRBD1	NA	TRBJ2-7	TRBV2	TGTGCCAGCAGTTGGGACAGGTTAACCTACGAGCAGTACTTC	CASSWDRLTYEQYF
TRBD1	NA	TRBJ2-7	TRBV4-2	TGTGCCAGCAGCGAAGGGACCGGGACAGGGGACTACGAGCAGTACTTC	CASSEGTGTGDYEQYF
NA	NA	TRBJ2-2	TRBV5-1	TGCGCCAGCAGCTTGCCGAGCACCGGGGAGCTGTTTTTT	CASSLPSTGELFF
TRBD2	NA	TRBJ2-3	TRBV19	TGTGCCAGTAGTACCCGGGCTAGCGGGAGAAAAGGCACAGATACGCAGTATTTT	CASSTRASGRKGTDTQYF
NA	once	TRBJ2-3	TRBV4-1	TGCGCCAGCAGCCAAGGAATCGCTAGATTTCCGCAGTATTTT	CASSQGIARFPQYF
TRBD2	NA	TRBJ2-7	TRBV6-5	TGTGCCAGCCACGGGACTAGCGACTACGAGCAGTACTTC	CASHGTSDYEQYF
NA	NA	TRBJ1-2	TRBV28	TGTGTCACTACCGATAACTATGGCTACACCTTC	CVTTDNYGYTF
TRBD1	NA	TRBJ1-1	TRBV10-3	TGTGCCATCAATCCCGGGACAGGTTGGACTGAAGCTTTCTTT	CAINPGTGWTEAFF
TRBD1	NA	TRBJ1-1	TRBV19	TGTGCCAGTAGTCGACTCCCGGGACAGGAGAACACTGAAGCTTTCTTT	CASSRLPGQENTEAFF